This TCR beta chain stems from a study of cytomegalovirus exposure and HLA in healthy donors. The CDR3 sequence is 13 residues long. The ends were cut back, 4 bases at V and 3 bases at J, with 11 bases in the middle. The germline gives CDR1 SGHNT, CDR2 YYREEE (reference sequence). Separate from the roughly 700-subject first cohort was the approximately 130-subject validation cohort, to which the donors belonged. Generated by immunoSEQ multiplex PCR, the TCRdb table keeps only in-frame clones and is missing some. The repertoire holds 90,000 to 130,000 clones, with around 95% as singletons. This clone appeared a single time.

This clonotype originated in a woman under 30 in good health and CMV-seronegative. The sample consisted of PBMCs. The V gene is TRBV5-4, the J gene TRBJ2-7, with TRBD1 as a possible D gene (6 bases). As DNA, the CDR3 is TGTGCCAGCAGCCGGACAGAAAACTACGAGCAGTACTTC. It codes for CASSRTENYEQYF.